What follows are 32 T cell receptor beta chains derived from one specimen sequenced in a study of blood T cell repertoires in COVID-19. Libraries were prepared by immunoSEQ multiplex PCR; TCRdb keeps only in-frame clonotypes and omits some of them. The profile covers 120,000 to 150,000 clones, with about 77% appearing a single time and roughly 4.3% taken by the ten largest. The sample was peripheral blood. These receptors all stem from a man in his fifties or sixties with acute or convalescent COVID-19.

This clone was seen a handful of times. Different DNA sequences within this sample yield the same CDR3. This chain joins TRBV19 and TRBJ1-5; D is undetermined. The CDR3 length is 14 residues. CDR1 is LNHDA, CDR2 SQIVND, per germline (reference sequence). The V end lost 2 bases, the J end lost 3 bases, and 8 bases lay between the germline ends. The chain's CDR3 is CASSIRGLNQPQHF. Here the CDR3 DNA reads TGTGCCAGTAGTATAAGAGGGCTCAATCAGCCCCAGCATTTT. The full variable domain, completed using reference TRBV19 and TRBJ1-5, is DGGITQSPKYLFRKEGQNVTLSCEQNLNHDAMYWYRQDPGQGLRLIYYSQIVNDFQKGDIAEGYSVSREKKESFPLTVTSAQKNPTAFYLCASSIRGLNQPQHFGDGTRLSIL.

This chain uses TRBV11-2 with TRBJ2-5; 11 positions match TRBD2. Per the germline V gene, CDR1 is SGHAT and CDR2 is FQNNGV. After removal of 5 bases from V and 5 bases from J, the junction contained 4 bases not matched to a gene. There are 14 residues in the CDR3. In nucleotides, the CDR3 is TGTGCCAGCAGCAGTAGCGGGAGGGGGGAGACCCAGTACTTC. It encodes CASSSSGRGETQYF.

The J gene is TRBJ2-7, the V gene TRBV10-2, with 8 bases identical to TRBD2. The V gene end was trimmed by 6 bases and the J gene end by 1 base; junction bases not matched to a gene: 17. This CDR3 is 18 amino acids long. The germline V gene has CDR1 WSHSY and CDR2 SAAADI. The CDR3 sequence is CASSPGGAGLVTSYEQYF. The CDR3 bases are TGCGCCAGCAGCCCCGGGGGGGCTGGACTAGTTACGTCCTACGAGCAGTACTTC.

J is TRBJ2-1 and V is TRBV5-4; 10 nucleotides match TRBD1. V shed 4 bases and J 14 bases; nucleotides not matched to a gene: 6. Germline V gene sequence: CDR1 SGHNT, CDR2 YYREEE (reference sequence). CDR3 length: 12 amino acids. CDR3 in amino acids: CASSAYGTGEFF. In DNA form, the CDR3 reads TGTGCCAGCAGCGCCTACGGGACAGGGGAGTTCTTC.

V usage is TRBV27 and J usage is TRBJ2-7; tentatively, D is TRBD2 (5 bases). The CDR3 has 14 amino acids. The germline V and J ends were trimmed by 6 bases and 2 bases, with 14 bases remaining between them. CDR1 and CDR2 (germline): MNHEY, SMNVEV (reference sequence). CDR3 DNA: TGTGCCAGCAGGCCGCCCGCGAGGGCCTACGAGCAGTACTTC. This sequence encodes CASRPPARAYEQYF.

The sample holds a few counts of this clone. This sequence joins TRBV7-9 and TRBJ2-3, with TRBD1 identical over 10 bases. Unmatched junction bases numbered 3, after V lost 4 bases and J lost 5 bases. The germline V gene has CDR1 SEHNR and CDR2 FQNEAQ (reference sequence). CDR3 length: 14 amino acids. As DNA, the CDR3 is TGTGCCAGCAGCTCGACAGGGGGCAGAGATACGCAGTATTTT. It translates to CASSSTGGRDTQYF. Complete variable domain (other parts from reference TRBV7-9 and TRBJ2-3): DTGVSQNPRHKITKRGQNVTFRCDPISEHNRLYWYRQTLGQGPEFLTYFQNEAQLEKSRLLSDRFSAERPKGSFSTLEIQRTEQGDSAMYLCASSSTGGRDTQYFGPGTRLTVL.

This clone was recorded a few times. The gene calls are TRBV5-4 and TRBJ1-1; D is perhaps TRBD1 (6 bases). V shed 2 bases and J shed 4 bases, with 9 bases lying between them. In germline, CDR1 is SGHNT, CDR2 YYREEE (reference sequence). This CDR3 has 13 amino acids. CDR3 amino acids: CASSLQGFTEAFF. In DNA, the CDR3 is TGTGCCAGCAGCTTACAGGGTTTCACTGAAGCTTTCTTT.

Written as DNA, the CDR3 is TGTGCCAGCAGTCCTAGCGCTCTGGCATCCTACGAGCAGTACTTC. This codes for CASSPSALASYEQYF. J is TRBJ2-7 and V is TRBV11-2; maybe TRBD2 (6 bases). The germline gives CDR1 SGHAT, CDR2 FQNNGV. V was shortened by 6 bases and J by 1 base, with 16 bases between the two germline ends. The CDR3 sequence is 15 residues long. Full variable domain (outside the CDR3, taken from reference TRBV11-2 and TRBJ2-7): EAGVAQSPRYKIIEKRQSVAFWCNPISGHATLYWYQQILGQGPKLLIQFQNNGVVDDSQLPKDRFSAERLKGVDSTLKIQPAKLEDSAVYLCASSPSALASYEQYFGPGTRLTVT.

CDR3 residues: CASSFSGFGQPQHF. Written as DNA, the CDR3 is TGTGCCAGCAGTTTTTCGGGGTTTGGGCAGCCCCAGCATTTT. The chain employs TRBV27 and TRBJ1-5; no definite D call. Trimming took 3 bases from V and 7 from J, leaving 13 bases between them. This CDR3 spans 14 amino acids. Germline-derived CDR1 and CDR2 are MNHEY and SMNVEV (reference sequence).

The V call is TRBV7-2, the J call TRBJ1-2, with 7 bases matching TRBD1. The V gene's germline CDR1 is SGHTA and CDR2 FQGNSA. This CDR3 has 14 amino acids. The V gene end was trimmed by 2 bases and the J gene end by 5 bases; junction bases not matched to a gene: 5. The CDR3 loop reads CASSLNRGQYGYTF. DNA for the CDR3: TGTGCCAGCAGCTTAAACAGGGGACAGTATGGCTACACCTTC.

The CDR3 loop reads CASSDSRTGSSYEQYF. The CDR3 DNA reads TGTGCCAGCAGTGATTCCCGGACAGGGTCGTCCTACGAGCAGTACTTC. This chain connects TRBV6-1 to TRBJ2-7; TRBD1 matches at 8 bases. Trimming at V came to 3 bases and at J to 1 base, leaving 8 bases not matched to a gene. Looked up from germline, CDR1 is MNHNS and CDR2 is SASEGT. The CDR3 sequence is 16 residues long.

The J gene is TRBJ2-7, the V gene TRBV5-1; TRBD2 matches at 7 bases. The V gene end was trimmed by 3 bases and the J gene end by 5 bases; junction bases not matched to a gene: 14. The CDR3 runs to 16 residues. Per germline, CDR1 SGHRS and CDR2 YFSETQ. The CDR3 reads CASSSDSGRTSNEQYF. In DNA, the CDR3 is TGCGCCAGCAGCTCTGATAGCGGGCGGACCTCTAACGAGCAGTACTTC.

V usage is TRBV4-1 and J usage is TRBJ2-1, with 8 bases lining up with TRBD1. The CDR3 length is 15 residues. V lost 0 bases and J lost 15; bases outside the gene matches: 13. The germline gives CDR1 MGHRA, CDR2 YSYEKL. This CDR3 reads CASSQDPAGGVFGFF. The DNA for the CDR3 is TGCGCCAGCAGCCAAGATCCGGCAGGGGGCGTTTTTGGGTTCTTC.

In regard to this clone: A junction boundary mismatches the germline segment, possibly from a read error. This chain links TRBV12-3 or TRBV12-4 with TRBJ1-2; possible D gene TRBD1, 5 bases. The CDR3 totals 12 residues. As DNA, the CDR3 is TGTGCCAGCAGCCCTCTTTTGGCAGGGCCCTCCTTC. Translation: CASSPLLAGPSF.

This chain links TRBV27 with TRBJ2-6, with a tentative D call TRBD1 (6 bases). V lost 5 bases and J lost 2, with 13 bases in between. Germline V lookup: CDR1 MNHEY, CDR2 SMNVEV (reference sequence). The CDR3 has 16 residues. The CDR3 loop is CASSEHPGAGANVLTF. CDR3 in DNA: TGTGCCAGCAGTGAACACCCAGGGGCTGGGGCCAACGTCCTGACTTTC. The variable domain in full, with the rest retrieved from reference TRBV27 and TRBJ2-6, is EAQVTQNPRYLITVTGKKLTVTCSQNMNHEYMSWYRQDPGLGLRQIYYSMNVEVTDKGDVPEGYKVSRKEKRNFPLILESPSPNQTSLYFCASSEHPGAGANVLTFGAGSRLTVL.

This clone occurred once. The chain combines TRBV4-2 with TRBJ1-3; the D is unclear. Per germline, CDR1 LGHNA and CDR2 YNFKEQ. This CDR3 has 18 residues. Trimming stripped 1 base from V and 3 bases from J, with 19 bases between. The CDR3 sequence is CASSQGNRPGNDGNTIYF. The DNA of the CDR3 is TGTGCCAGCAGCCAAGGGAATCGTCCGGGGAACGATGGAAACACCATATATTTT.

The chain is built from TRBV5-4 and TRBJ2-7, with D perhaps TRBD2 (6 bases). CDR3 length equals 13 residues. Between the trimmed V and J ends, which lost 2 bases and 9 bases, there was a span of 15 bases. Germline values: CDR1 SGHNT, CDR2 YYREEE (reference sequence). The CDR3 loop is CASSLGGELAQYF. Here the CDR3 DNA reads TGTGCCAGCAGCTTAGGAGGGGAGCTCGCGCAGTACTTC.

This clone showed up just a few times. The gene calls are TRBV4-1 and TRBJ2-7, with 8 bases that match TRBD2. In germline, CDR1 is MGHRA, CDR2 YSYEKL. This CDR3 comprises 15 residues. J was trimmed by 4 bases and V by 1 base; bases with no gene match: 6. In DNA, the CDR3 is TGCGCCAGCAGCCAAGGTCCAGCGGGAGCGTACGAGCAGTACTTC. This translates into CASSQGPAGAYEQYF.

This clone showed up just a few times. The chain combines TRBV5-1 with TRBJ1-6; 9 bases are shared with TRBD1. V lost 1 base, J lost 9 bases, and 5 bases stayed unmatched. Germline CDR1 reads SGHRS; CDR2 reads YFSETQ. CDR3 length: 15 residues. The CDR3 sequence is CASSLTGGLVSPLHF. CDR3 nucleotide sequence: TGCGCCAGCAGCTTGACAGGGGGCTTAGTTTCACCCCTCCACTTT. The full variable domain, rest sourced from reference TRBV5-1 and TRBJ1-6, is KAGVTQTPRYLIKTRGQQVTLSCSPISGHRSVSWYQQTPGQGLQFLFEYFSETQRNKGNFPGRFSGRQFSNSRSEMNVSTLELGDSALYLCASSLTGGLVSPLHFGNGTRLTVT.

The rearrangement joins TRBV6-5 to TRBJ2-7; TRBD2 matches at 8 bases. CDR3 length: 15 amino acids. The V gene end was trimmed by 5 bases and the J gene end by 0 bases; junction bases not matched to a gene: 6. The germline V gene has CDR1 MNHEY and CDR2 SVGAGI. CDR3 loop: CASSPIAGRSYEQYF. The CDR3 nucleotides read TGTGCCAGCAGTCCGATAGCGGGACGCTCCTACGAGCAGTACTTC.

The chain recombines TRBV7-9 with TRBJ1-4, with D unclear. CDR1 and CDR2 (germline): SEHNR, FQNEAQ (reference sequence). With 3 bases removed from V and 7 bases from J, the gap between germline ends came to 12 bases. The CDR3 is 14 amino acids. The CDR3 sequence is CASSFEGSGEKLFF. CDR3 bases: TGTGCCAGCAGCTTCGAGGGATCGGGTGAAAAACTGTTTTTT.

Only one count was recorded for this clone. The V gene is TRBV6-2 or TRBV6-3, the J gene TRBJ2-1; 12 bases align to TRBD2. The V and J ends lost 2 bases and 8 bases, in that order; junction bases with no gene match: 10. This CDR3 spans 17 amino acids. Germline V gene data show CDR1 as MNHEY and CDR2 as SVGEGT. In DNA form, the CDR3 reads TGTGCCAGCAGTTACCCATCGGGACTAGCGGGTAACTATGAGCAGTTCTTC. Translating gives CASSYPSGLAGNYEQFF.

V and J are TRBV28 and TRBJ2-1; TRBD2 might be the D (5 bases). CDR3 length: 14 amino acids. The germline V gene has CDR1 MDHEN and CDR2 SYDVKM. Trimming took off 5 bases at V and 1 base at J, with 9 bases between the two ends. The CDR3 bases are TGTGCCAGCAGTCCCAGCGGTTCCTACAATGAGCAGTTCTTC. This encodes CASSPSGSYNEQFF.

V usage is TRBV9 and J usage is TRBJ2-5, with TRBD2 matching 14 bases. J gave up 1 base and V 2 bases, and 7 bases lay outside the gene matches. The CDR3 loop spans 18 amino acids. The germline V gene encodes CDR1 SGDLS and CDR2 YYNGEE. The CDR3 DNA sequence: TGTGCCAGCAGCGTGGGACTAGCGGGAGATACCCCCCAAGAGACCCAGTACTTC. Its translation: CASSVGLAGDTPQETQYF.

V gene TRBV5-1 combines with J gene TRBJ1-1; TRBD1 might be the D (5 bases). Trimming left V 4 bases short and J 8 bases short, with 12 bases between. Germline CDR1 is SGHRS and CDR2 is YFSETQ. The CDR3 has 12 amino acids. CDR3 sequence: CASSGGEGEAFF. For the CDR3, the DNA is TGCGCCAGCAGCGGCGGGGAGGGGGAAGCTTTCTTT.

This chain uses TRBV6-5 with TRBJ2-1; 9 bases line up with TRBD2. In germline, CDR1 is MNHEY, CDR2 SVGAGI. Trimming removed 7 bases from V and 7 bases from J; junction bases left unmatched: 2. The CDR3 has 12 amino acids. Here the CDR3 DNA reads TGTGCCAGCACCGGACTAGCGAATGAGCAGTTCTTC. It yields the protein CASTGLANEQFF.

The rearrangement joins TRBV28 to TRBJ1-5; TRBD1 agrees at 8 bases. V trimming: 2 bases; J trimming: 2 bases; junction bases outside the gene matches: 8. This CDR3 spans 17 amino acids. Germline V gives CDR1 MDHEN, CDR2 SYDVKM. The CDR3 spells CASSLRQGLGGNQPQHF. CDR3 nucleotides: TGTGCCAGCAGTTTAAGACAGGGGCTAGGTGGCAATCAGCCCCAGCATTTT.

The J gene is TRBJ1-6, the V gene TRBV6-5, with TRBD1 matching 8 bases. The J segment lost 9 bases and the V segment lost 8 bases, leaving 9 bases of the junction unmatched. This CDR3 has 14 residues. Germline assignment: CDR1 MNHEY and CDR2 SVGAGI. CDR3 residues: CASESADRASPLHF. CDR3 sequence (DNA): TGTGCCAGCGAATCGGCGGACAGGGCTTCACCCCTCCACTTT.

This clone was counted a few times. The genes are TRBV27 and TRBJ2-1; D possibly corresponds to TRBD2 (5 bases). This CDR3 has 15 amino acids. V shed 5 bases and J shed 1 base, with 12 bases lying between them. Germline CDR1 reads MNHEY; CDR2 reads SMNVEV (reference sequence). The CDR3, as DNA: TGTGCCAGCAGTCTCTATGAGGGTTCCTACAATGAGCAGTTCTTC. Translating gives CASSLYEGSYNEQFF.

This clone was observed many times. The CDR3 spells CASSSGGSGSSYNEQFF. The CDR3 DNA follows: TGTGCCAGCAGCTCCGGTGGTAGCGGTAGCTCCTACAATGAGCAGTTCTTC. This chain links TRBV11-2 with TRBJ2-1; D is possibly TRBD2 (6 bases). CDR1 is SGHAT, CDR2 FQNNGV, per germline. V lost 4 bases and J lost 0, with 16 bases in between. There are 17 residues in the CDR3. The complete variable domain, with remaining parts taken from reference TRBV11-2 and TRBJ2-1, reads EAGVAQSPRYKIIEKRQSVAFWCNPISGHATLYWYQQILGQGPKLLIQFQNNGVVDDSQLPKDRFSAERLKGVDSTLKIQPAKLEDSAVYLCASSSGGSGSSYNEQFFGPGTRLTVL.

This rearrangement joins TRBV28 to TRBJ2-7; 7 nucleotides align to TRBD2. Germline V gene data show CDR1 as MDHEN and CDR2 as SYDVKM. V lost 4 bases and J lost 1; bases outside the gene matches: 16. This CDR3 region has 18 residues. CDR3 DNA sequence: TGTGCCAGCAGTTCCCCTCGAACCTCTAGCGGAAGTTCCTACGAGCAGTACTTC. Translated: CASSSPRTSSGSSYEQYF. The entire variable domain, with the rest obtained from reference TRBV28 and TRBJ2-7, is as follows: DVKVTQSSRYLVKRTGEKVFLECVQDMDHENMFWYRQDPGLGLRLIYFSYDVKMKEKGDIPEGYSVSREKKERFSLILESASTNQTSMYLCASSSPRTSSGSSYEQYFGPGTRLTVT.

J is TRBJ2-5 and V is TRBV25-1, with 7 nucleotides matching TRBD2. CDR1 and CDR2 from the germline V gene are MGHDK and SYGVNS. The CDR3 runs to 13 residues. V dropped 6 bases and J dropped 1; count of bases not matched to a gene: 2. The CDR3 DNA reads TGTGCCAGCAGGGCTAGCGGCCAAGAGACCCAGTACTTC. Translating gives CASRASGQETQYF.